The clone carrying this TCR beta chain was seen at least ten times. Its antigen is unidentified. An end of the junction does not agree with germline; a read error may underlie this. The library was made from cDNA and included unique molecular identifiers. T cells, about 0.95 to 10 million of them, yielded some 500,000 cDNA molecules. TCRdb re-derived calls from the PCR reads in MiXCR, one entry per CDR3 protein. The sample holds fewer than 550,000 distinct CDR3 sequences; around 34% are singletons and the top ten take about 5.6%. The data were taken from a study of post-analysis software for immune sequencing data. The CDR3 extends over 12 amino acids. Germline V lookup: CDR1 SGHRS, CDR2 YFSETQ. Overall study findings and caveats: The authors found that F measure strongly co-clustered same-batch samples. In multiple sclerosis, normalized Chao1 diversity was significantly below that of controls. Four or five TRBV segments, TRBV5-6, TRBV5-1 and TRBV20-1 among them, were found more frequent in patients than controls.

The clonotype comes from a girl between 2 and 17 years old with multiple sclerosis. This chain uses TRBV5-1 with TRBJ2-1; D remains ambiguous. The sequencing input was blood. The CDR3 here is CASSLQYNEQFF. In DNA form, the CDR3 reads TGTGCCAGCAGCCTTCAGTACAATGAGCAGTTCTTC.